These T cell receptor beta chains were read from a single sample in a study of cytomegalovirus exposure and HLA in healthy donors. The method was immunoSEQ multiplex PCR; TCRdb's version includes in-frame clones alone and lacks a portion of them. The sample carries about 200,000 clones, roughly three quarters recorded once. The sequenced sample was PBMCs. These receptors were collected from a male donor in good health and CMV-seropositive. Each CDR3 is given with its conserved first and last residue.

j_call,v_call,cdr3_aa
TRBJ2-1,TRBV29-1,CSAGRASEQFF
TRBJ2-2,TRBV7-6,CASSVNLAGGPGELFF
TRBJ2-1,TRBV28,CASKPGLERGEQFF
TRBJ2-1,TRBV7-9,CSSSSRTAGTAYNEQFF
TRBJ2-7,TRBV7-9,CASSFGGASGTPDSYEQYF
TRBJ2-4,TRBV28,CASSGGQGINIQYF
TRBJ1-1,TRBV7-8,CASSLGRNRDTEAFF
TRBJ1-1,TRBV10-3,CAIGTANTEAFF
TRBJ2-3,TRBV4-3,CASSQAPSGGRDTQYF
TRBJ2-1,TRBV5-6,CASSANTGSEQFF
TRBJ2-5,TRBV7-9,CASSPSGFQETQYF
TRBJ1-5,TRBV27,CASSPRGSEQPQHF
TRBJ1-1,TRBV5-1,CASSNYRGAGNTEAFF
TRBJ2-1,TRBV7-7,CASSLMSTSGYNEQFF
TRBJ2-7,TRBV6-5,CASSYSMGHLSYEQYF
TRBJ2-3,TRBV6-1,CASLGEDTQYF
TRBJ2-5,TRBV6-6,CASNLAGGPPETQYF
TRBJ2-7,TRBV7-3,CASRLSGSSNEQYF
TRBJ2-7,TRBV12-5,CASGPGGALGEQYF
TRBJ2-3,TRBV7-2,CASSLDGSTDTQYF
TRBJ1-1,TRBV7-3,CASSLTGSDTEAFF
TRBJ2-1,TRBV5-1,CASSSTTSGGAPEQFF
TRBJ2-7,TRBV27,CASSTLQGISYEQYF
TRBJ2-7,TRBV5-1,CASSGQGSYEQYF
TRBJ2-6,TRBV11-3,CASSGGSGANVLTF
TRBJ1-4,TRBV4-2,CASSQPKTGSGEKLFF
TRBJ2-5,TRBV2,CASNQGIAGVNQETQYF
TRBJ2-3,TRBV2,CASREGVIAGSSDTQYF
TRBJ2-1,TRBV6-5,CASSYSSQGGNEQFF
TRBJ2-2,TRBV5-8,CASNSAGGYHGELFF
TRBJ1-2,TRBV6-5,CASRAGTGVNYGYTF
TRBJ2-7,TRBV6-5,CASRERSFGYEQYF
TRBJ2-2,TRBV7-7,CASSSGIGELFF
NA,TRBV4-2,CASSQQLAESYEQYF
TRBJ1-1,TRBV7-2,CASSYGIMNTEAFF